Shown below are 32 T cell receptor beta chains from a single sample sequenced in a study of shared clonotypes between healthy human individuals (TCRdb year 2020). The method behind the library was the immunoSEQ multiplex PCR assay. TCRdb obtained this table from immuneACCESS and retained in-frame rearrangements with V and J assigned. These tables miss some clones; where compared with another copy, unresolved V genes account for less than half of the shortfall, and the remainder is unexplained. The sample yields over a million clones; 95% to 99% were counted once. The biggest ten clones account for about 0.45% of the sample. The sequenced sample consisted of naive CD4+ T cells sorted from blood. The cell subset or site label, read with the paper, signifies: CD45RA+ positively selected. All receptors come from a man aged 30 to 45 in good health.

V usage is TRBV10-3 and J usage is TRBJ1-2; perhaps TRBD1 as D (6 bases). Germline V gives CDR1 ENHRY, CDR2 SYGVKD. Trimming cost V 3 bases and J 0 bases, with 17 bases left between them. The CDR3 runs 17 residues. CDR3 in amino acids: CAISDIRQGQANYGYTF. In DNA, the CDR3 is TGTGCCATCAGTGATATCAGGCAGGGGCAAGCTAACTATGGCTACACCTTC.

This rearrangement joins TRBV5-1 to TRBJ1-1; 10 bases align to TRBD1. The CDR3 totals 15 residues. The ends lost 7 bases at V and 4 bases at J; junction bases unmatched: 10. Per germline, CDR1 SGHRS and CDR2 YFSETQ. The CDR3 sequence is CASRRQGAEGTEAFF. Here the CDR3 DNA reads TGCGCCAGCCGACGACAGGGGGCTGAGGGCACTGAAGCTTTCTTT.

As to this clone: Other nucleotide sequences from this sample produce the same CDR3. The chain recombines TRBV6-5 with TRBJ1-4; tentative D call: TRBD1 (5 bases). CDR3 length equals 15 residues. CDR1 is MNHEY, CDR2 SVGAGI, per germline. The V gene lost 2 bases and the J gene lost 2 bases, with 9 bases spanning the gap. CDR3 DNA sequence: TGTGCCAGCAGTTACGGGGGGACGACTAATGAAAAACTGTTTTTT. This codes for CASSYGGTTNEKLFF.

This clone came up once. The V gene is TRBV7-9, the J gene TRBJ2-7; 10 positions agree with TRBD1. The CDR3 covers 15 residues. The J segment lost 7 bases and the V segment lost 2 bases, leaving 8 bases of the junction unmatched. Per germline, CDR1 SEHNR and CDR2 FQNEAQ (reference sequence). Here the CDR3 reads CASSLRDRGIWEQYF. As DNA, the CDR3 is TGTGCCAGCAGCTTAAGGGACAGGGGCATATGGGAGCAGTACTTC.

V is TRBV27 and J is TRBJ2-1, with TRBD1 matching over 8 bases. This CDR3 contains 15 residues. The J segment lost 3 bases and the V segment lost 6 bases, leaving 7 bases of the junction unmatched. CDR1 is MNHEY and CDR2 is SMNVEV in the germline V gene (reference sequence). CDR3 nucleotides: TGTGCCAGCAGGGAAGACAGGGGCAACTACAATGAGCAGTTCTTC. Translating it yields CASREDRGNYNEQFF.

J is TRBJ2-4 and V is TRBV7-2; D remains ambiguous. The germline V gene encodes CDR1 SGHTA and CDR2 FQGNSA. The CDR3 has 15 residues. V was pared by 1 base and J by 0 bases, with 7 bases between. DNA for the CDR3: TGTGCCAGCAGCTTAGACGGCCTAGCCAAAAACATTCAGTACTTC. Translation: CASSLDGLAKNIQYF. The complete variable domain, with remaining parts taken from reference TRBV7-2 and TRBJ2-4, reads GAGVSQSPSNKVTEKGKDVELRCDPISGHTALYWYRQSLGQGLEFLIYFQGNSAPDKSGLPSDRFSAERTGGSVSTLTIQRTQQEDSAVYLCASSLDGLAKNIQYFGAGTRLSVL.

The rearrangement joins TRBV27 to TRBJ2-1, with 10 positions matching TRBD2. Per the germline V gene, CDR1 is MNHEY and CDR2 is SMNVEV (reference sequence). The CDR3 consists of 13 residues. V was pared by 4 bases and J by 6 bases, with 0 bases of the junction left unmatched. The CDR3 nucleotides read TGTGCCAGCAGTTGGACTAGCGGCAATGAGCAGTTCTTC. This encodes CASSWTSGNEQFF.

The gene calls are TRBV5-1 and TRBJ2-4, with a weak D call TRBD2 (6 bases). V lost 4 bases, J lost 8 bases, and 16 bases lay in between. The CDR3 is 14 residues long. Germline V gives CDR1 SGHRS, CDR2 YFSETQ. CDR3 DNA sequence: TGCGCCAGCAGCGCCCGGGACTCGGGGGACATTCAGTACTTC. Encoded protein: CASSARDSGDIQYF. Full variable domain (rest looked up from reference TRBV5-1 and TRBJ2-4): KAGVTQTPRYLIKTRGQQVTLSCSPISGHRSVSWYQQTPGQGLQFLFEYFSETQRNKGNFPGRFSGRQFSNSRSEMNVSTLELGDSALYLCASSARDSGDIQYFGAGTRLSVL.

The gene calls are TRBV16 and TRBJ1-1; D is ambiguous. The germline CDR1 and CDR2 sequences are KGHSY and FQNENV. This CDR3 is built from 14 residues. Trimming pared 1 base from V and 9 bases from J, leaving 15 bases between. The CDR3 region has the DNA TGTGCCAGCAGCCAATACAGCCCAGCGTCTCAAGCTTTCTTT. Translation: CASSQYSPASQAFF.

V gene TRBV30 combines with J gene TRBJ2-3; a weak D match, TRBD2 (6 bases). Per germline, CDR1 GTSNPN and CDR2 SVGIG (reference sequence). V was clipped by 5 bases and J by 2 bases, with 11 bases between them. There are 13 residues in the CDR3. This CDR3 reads CAWWTKNTDTQYF. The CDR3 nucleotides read TGTGCCTGGTGGACTAAAAACACAGATACGCAGTATTTT.

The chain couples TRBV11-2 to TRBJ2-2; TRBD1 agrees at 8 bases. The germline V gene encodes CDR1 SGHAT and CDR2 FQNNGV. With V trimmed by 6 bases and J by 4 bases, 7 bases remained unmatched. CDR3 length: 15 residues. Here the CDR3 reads CASSSLTGVTGELFF. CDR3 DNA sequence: TGTGCCAGCAGTTCCCTGACAGGGGTCACCGGGGAGCTGTTTTTT.

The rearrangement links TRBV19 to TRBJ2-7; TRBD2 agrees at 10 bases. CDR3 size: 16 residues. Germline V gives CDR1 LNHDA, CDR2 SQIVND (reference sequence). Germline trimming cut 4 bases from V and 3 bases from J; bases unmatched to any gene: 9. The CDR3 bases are TGTGCCAGTAGTACAAATCTAGCGGGAGCCCGCTACGAGCAGTACTTC. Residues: CASSTNLAGARYEQYF. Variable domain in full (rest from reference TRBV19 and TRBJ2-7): DGGITQSPKYLFRKEGQNVTLSCEQNLNHDAMYWYRQDPGQGLRLIYYSQIVNDFQKGDIAEGYSVSREKKESFPLTVTSAQKNPTAFYLCASSTNLAGARYEQYFGPGTRLTVT.

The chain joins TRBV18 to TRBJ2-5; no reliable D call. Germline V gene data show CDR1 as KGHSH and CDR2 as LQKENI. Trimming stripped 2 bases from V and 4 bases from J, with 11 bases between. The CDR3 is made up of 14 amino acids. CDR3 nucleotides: TGTGCCAGCTCACCAAGTAGACGTACAGAGACCCAGTACTTC. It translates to CASSPSRRTETQYF. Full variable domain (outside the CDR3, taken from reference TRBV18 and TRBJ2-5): NAGVMQNPRHLVRRRGQEARLRCSPMKGHSHVYWYRQLPEEGLKFMVYLQKENIIDESGMPKERFSAEFPKEGPSILRIQQVVRGDSAAYFCASSPSRRTETQYFGPGTRLLVL.

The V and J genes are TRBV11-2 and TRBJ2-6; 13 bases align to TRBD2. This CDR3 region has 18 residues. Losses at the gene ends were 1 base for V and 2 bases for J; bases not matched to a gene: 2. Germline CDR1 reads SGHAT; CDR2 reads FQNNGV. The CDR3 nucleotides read TGTGCCAGCAGCTTAGCACTAGCGGGAGGGCCTGGGGCCAACGTCCTGACTTTC. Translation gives CASSLALAGGPGANVLTF.

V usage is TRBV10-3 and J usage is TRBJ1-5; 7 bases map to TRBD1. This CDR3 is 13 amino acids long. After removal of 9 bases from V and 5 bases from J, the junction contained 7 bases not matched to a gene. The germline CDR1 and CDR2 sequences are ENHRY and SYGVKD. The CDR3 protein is CAIRTGQDQPQHF. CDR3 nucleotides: TGTGCCATTAGAACCGGACAGGATCAGCCCCAGCATTTT.

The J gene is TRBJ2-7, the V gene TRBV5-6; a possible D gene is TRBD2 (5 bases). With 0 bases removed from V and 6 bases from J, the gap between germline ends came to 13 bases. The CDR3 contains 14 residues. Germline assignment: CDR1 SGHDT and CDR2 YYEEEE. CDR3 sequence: CASSLELTRGEQYF. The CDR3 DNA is TGTGCCAGCAGCTTGGAACTAACCCGGGGCGAGCAGTACTTC. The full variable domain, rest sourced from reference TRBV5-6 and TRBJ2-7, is DAGVTQSPTHLIKTRGQQVTLRCSPKSGHDTVSWYQQALGQGPQFIFQYYEEEERQRGNFPDRFSGHQFPNYSSELNVNALLLGDSALYLCASSLELTRGEQYFGPGTRLTVT.

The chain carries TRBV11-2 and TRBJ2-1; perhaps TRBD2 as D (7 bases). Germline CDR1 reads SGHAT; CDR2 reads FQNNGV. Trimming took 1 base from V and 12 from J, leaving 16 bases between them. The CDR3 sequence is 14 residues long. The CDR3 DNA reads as TGTGCCAGCAGCTTAGTCGGGGGGCTTCCTCGGCAGTTCTTC. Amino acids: CASSLVGGLPRQFF. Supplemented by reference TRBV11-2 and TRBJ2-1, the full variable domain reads EAGVAQSPRYKIIEKRQSVAFWCNPISGHATLYWYQQILGQGPKLLIQFQNNGVVDDSQLPKDRFSAERLKGVDSTLKIQPAKLEDSAVYLCASSLVGGLPRQFFGPGTRLTVL.

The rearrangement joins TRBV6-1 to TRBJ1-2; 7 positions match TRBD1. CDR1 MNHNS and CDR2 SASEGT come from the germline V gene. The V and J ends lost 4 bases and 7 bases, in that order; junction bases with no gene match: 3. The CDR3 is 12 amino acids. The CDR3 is CASSVGQSGYTF. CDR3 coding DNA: TGTGCCAGCAGTGTGGGACAGTCTGGCTACACCTTC.

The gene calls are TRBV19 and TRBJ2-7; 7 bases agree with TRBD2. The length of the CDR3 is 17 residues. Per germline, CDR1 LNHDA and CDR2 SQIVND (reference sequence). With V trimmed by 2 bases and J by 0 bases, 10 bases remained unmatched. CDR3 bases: TGTGCCAGTAGTATACGTCTGTTGCGGGAGTCCTCCTACGAGCAGTACTTC. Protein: CASSIRLLRESSYEQYF.

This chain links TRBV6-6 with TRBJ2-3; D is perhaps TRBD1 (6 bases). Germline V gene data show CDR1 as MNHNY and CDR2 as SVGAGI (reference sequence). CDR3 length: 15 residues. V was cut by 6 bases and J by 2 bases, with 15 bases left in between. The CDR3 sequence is CASSHIQGATDTQYF. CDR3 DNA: TGTGCCAGCAGCCATATACAGGGAGCCACAGATACGCAGTATTTT.

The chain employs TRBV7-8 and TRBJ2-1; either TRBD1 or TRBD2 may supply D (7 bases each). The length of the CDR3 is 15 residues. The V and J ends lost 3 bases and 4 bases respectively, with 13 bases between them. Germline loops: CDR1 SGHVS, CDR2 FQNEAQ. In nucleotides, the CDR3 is TGTGCCAGCAGCTTTGACAGGGAGGGGTACAATGAGCAGTTCTTC. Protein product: CASSFDREGYNEQFF.

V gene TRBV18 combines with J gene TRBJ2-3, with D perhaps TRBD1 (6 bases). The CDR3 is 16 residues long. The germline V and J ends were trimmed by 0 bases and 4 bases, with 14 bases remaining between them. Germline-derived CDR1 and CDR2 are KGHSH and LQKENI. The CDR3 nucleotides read TGTGCCAGCTCACCACCGAACAGGGTGGGGGCAGATACGCAGTATTTT. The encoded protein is CASSPPNRVGADTQYF.

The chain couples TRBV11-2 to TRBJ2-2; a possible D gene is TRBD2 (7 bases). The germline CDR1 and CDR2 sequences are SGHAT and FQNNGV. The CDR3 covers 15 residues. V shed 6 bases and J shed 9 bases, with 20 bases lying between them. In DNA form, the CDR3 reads TGTGCCAGCAGTCCTTTGTCGGGGGGCCCGAGGGAGCTGTTTTTT. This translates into CASSPLSGGPRELFF.

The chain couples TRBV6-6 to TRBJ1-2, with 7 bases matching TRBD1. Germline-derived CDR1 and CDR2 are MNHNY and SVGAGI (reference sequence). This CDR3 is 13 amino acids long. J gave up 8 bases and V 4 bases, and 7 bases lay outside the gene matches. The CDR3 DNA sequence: TGTGCCAGCAGTTGGGGACAGCTTAGGGGCTACACCTTC. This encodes CASSWGQLRGYTF.

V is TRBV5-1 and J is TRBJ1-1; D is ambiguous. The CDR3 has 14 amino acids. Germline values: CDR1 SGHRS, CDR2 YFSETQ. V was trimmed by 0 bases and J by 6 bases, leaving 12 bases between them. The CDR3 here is CASSLAELVPEAFF. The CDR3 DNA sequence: TGCGCCAGCAGCTTGGCCGAATTGGTTCCTGAAGCTTTCTTT.

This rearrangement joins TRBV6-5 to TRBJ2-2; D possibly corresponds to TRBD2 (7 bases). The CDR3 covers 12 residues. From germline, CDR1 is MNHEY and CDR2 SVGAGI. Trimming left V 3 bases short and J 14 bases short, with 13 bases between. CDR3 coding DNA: TGTGCCAGCAGTTATCGGTCGGGGGGCCTGTTTTTT. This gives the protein CASSYRSGGLFF.

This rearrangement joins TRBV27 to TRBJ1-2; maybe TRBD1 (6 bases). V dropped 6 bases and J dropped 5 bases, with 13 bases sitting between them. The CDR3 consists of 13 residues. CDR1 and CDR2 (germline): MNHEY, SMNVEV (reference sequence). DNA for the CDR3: TGTGCCAGCAGCTCGCAGGGGAGATATGGCTACACCTTC. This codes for CASSSQGRYGYTF.

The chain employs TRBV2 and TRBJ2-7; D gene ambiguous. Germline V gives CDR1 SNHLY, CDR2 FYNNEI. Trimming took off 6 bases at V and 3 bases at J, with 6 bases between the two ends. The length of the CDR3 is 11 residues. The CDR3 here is CASSYYYEQYF. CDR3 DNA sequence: TGTGCCAGCAGCTACTACTACGAGCAGTACTTC.

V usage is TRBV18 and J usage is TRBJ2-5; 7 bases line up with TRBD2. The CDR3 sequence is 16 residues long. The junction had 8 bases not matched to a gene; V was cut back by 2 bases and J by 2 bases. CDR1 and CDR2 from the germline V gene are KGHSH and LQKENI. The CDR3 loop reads CASSPKIGAGQETQYF. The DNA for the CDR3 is TGTGCCAGCTCACCAAAGATCGGAGCGGGACAAGAGACCCAGTACTTC.

CDR3 in DNA: TGTGCCAGCTCCCGGGCTAGCGGGAGTTATAGCACAGATACGCAGTATTTT. It specifies CASSRASGSYSTDTQYF. The chain is built from TRBV18 and TRBJ2-3; 10 bases fit TRBD2. This CDR3 has 17 residues. Trimming cost V 6 bases and J 0 bases; bases outside gene matches: 9. CDR1 and CDR2 from the germline V gene are KGHSH and LQKENI.

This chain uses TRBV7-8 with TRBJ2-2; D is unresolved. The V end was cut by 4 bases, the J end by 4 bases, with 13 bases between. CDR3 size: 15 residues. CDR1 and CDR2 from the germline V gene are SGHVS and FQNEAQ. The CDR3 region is CASSSLDRSTGELFF. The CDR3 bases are TGTGCCAGCAGCTCCCTTGACCGATCCACCGGGGAGCTGTTTTTT.

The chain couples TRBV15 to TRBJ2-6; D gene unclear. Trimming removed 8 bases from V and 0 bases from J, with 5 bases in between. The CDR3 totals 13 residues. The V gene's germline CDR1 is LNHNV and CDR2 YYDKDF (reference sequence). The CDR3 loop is CATGNSGANVLTF. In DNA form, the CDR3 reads TGTGCCACCGGAAACTCTGGGGCCAACGTCCTGACTTTC. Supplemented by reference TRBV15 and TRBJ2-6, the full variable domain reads DAMVIQNPRYQVTQFGKPVTLSCSQTLNHNVMYWYQQKSSQAPKLLFHYYDKDFNNEADTPDNFQSRRPNTSFCFLDIRSPGLGDTAMYLCATGNSGANVLTFGAGSRLTVL.